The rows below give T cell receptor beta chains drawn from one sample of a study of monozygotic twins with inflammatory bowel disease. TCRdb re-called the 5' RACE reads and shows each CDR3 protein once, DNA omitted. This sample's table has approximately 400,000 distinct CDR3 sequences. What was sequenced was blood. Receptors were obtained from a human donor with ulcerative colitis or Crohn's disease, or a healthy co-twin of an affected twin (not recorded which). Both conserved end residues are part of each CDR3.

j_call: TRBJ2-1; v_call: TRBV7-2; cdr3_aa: CASSPQGINEQFF
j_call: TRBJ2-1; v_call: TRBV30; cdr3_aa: CAYFSTSPYNEQFF
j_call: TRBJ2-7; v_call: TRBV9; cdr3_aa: CASSVQYEQYF
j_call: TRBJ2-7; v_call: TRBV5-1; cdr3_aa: CASSLRSGAPVDEQYF
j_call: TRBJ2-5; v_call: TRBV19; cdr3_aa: CASSIGGGVIQETQYF
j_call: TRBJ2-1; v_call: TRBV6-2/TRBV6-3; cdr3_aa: CASRVGYNEQFF
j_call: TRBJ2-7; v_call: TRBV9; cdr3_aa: CASSVGGSIPYEQYF
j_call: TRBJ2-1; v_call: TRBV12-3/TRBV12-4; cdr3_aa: CASTKRGGLMYNEQFF
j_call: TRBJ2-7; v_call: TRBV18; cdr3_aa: CASSPQGGYDQYF
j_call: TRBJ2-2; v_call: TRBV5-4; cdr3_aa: CASSISYPTGELFF
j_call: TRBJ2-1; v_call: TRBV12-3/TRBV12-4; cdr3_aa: CASSLYRGLAGGSSYNEQFF
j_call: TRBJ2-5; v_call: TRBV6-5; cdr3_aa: CASSYDQRGPGETQYF
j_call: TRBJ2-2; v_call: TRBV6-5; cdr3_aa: CASSLGHTGELFF
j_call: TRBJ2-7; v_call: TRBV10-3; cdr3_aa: CATLRTWGTSLDEQYF
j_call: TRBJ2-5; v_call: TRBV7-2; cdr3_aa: CASSGTNPMTQYF
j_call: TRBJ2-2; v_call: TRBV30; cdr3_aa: CAWETGQNTGELFF
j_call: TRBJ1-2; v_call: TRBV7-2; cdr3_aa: CASSLVGQGKRDYGYTF
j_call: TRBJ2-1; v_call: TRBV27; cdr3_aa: CASSLRQRGGSSYNEQFF
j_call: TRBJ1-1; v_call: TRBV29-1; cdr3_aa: CSGSRGKTEAFF
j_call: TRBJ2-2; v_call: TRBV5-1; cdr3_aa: CASTRGSGNTGELFF
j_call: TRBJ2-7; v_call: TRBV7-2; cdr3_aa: CASSRTSTVGYEQYF
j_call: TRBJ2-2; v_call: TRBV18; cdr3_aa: CASSPRRQGGSGELFF
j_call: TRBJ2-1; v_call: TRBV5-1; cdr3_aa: CASSLDSGISEQFF
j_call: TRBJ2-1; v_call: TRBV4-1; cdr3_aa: CASSQGLAGGTSYNEQFF
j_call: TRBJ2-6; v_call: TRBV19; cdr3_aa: CASSIIRSHGANVLTF
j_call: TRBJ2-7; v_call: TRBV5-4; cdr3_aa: CASSPTGTSSYEQYF
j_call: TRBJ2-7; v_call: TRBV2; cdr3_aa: CASSAGASYEQYF
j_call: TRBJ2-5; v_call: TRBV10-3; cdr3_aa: CAIRPTSGGEETQYF
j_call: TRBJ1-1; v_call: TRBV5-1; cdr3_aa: CASSTGSGTEAFF
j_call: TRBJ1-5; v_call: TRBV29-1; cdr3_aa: CSVKGGLNQPQHF
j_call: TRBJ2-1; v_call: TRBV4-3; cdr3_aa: CASSTLRGTGYERFF
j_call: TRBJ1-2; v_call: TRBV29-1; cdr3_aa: CSVEGSGGGSSRNYGYTF
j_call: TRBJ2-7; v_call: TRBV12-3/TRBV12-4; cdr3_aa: CASRADRRYDYEQYF
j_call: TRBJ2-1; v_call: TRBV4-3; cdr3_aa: CASSQRRGKGYNEQFF
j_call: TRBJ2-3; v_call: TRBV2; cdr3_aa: CASSEGQFLTDTQYF
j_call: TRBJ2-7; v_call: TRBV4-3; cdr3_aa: CASSQSGTGDEQYF
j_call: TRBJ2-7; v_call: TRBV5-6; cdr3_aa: CASSLGWTTSLQYF
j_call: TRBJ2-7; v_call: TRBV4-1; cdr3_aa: CASSQGLYEQYF
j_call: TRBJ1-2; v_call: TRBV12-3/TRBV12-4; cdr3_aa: CASTQRGLYGYTF
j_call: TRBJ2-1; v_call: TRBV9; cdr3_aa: CASSVDAGGYNEQFF
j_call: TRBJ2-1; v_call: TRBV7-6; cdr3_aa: CASSKRLAANNEQFF